This T cell receptor beta chain came from a study of cytomegalovirus exposure and HLA in healthy donors. Study conclusions and caveats: A list of 150 or so TCR beta chains associated with cytomegalovirus was given. Three CMV-associated chains proved CMV antigen-specific in vitro. Rarity marked most TCR sequences, yet some public TCRs occurred in many donors. Using the classifier, cytomegalovirus status was reportedly diagnosed with high specificity and sensitivity.

Generated by immunoSEQ multiplex PCR, the TCRdb table keeps only in-frame clones and is missing some. The table includes about 120,000 clones, 89% detected once. On this clone: What it recognizes is unknown.

The CDR3 loop spans 14 amino acids. Germline values: CDR1 SEHNR, CDR2 FQNEAQ (reference sequence). V was pared by 5 bases and J by 5 bases, with 3 bases of the junction left unmatched. This rearrangement joins TRBV7-9 to TRBJ2-4, with 10 bases matching TRBD2. The sequencing input was PBMCs. This clonotype was sampled from a woman between 18 and 29 years old in good health and CMV-seronegative. The CDR3 protein is CASSPSGRENIQYF. In DNA, the CDR3 is TGTGCCAGCAGCCCCAGCGGGAGGGAAAACATTCAGTACTTC. Looking up the rest from reference TRBV7-9 and TRBJ2-4 gives the full variable domain: DTGVSQNPRHKITKRGQNVTFRCDPISEHNRLYWYRQTLGQGPEFLTYFQNEAQLEKSRLLSDRFSAERPKGSFSTLEIQRTEQGDSAMYLCASSPSGRENIQYFGAGTRLSVL.